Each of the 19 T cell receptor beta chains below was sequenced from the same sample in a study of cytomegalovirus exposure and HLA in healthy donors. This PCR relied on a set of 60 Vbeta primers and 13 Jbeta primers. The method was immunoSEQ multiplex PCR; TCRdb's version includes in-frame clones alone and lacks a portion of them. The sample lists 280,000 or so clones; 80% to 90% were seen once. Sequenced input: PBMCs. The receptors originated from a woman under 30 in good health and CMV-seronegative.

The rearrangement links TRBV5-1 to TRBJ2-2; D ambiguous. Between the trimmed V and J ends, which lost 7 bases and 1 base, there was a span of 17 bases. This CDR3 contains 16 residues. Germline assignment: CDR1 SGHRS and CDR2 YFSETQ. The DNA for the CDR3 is TGCGCCAGCCATCGAACCGAGGAAATGAACACCGGGGAGCTGTTTTTT. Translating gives CASHRTEEMNTGELFF.

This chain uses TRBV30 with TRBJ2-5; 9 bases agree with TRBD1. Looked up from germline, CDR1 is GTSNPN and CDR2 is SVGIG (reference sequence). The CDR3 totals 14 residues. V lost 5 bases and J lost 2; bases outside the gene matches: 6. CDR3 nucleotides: TGTGCCTGGGGAGGGACAGGGACACAAGAGACCCAGTACTTC. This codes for CAWGGTGTQETQYF.

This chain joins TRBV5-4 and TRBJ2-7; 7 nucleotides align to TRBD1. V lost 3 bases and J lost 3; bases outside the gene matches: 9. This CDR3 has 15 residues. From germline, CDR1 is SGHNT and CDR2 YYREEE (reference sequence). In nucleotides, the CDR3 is TGTGCCAGCAGCTCCTCAGGGGGTGGGGGCTACGAGCAGTACTTC. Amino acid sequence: CASSSSGGGGYEQYF.

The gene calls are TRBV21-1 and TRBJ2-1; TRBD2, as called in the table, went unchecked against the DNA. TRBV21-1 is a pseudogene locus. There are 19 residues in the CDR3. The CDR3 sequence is CASSKDRTSGGEVYNEQFF. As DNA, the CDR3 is TGTGCCAGCAGCAAGGATAGAACTAGCGGGGGAGAAGTTTACAATGAGCAGTTCTTC.

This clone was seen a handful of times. The CDR3 region is CASSIGTGPYQSGANVLTF. The CDR3 DNA reads TGTGCCAGTAGTATAGGGACAGGTCCATATCAATCTGGGGCCAACGTCCTGACTTTC. V gene TRBV19 combines with J gene TRBJ2-6, with 7 bases matching TRBD1. Germline assignment: CDR1 LNHDA and CDR2 SQIVND (reference sequence). CDR3 length equals 19 residues. V lost 1 base to trimming and J lost 1 base; unmatched junction nucleotides: 10.

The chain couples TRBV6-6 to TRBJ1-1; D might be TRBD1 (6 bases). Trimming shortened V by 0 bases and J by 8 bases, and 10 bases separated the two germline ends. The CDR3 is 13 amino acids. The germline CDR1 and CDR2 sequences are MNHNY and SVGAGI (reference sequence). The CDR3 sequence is CASSYSTGTEAFF. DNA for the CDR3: TGTGCCAGCAGTTACTCGACGGGGACAGAAGCTTTCTTT.

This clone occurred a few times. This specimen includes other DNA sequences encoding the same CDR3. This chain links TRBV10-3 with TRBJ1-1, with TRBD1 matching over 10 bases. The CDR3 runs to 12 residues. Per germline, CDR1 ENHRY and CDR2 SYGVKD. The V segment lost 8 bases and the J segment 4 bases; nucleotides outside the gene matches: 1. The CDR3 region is CAIRDRGTEAFF. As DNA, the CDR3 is TGTGCCATCCGGGACAGGGGCACTGAAGCTTTCTTT.

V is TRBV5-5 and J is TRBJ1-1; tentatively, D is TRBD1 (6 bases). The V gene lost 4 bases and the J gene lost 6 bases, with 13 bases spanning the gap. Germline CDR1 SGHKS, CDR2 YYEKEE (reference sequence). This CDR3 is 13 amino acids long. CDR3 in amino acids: CASSRRGFAEAFF. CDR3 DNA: TGTGCCAGCAGCCGTAGGGGGTTCGCTGAAGCTTTCTTT.

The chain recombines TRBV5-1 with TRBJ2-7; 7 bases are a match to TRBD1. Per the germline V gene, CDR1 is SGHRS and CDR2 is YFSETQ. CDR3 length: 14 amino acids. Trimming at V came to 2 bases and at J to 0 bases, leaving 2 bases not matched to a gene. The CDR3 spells CASSLTGDSYEQYF. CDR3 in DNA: TGCGCCAGCAGCTTAACAGGGGACTCCTACGAGCAGTACTTC.

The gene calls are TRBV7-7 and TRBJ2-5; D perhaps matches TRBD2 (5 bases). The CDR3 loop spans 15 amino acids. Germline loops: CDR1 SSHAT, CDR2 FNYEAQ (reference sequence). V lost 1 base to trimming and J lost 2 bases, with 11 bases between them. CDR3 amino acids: CASSLGLATQETQYF. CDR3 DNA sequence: TGTGCCAGCAGCTTAGGGCTAGCCACACAAGAGACCCAGTACTTC.

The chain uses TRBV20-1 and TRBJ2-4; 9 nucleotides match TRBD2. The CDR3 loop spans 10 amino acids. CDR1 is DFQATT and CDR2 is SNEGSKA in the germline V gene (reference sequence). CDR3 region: CSSGVPIQYF. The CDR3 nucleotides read TGCTCTAGCGGGGTGCCCATTCAGTACTTC.

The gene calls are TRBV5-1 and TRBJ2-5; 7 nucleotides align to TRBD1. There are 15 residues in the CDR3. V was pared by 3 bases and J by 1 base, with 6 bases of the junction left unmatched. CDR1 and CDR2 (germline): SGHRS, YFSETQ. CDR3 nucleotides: TGCGCCAGCAGCTCCTGGGGACAGTCCCAAGAGACCCAGTACTTC. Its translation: CASSSWGQSQETQYF.

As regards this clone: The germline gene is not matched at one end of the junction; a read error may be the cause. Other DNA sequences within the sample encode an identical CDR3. Written as DNA, the CDR3 is TGTGCCAGCAGTCCTGTTCAGGGAAAGCGCACTGAAGCTTTCTTC. Translating gives CASSPVQGKRTEAFF. V is TRBV6-5 and J is TRBJ1-1; D might be TRBD1 (5 bases). Looked up from germline, CDR1 is MNHEY and CDR2 is SVGAGI. This CDR3 comprises 15 residues.

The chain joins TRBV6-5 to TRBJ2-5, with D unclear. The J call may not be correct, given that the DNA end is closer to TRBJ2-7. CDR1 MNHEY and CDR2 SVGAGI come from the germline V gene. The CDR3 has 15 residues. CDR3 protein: CASSYSRVDLYEQYF. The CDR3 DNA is TGTGCCAGCAGTTACTCACGGGTCGACCTCTACGAGCAGTACTTC.

CDR3 amino acids: CASSPTWTLPNTGELFF. The CDR3 region has the DNA TGCGCCAGCAGTCCAACATGGACTTTACCTAACACCGGGGAGCTGTTTTTT. V gene TRBV10-2 combines with J gene TRBJ2-2; TRBD2 is a possible D gene (5 bases). The CDR3 has 17 residues. The ends were cut back, 5 bases at V and 2 bases at J, with 18 bases in the middle. Looked up from germline, CDR1 is WSHSY and CDR2 is SAAADI.

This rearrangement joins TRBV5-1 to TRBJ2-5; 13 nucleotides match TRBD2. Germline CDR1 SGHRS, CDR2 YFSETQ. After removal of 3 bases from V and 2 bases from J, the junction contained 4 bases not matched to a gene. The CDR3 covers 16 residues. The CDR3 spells CASSSGLAGAQETQYF. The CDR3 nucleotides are TGCGCCAGCAGCTCAGGACTAGCGGGGGCTCAAGAGACCCAGTACTTC.

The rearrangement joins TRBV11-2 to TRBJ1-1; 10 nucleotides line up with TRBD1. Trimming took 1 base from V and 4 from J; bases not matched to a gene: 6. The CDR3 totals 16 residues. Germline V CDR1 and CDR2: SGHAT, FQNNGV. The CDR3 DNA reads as TGTGCCAGCAGCTTAGGAGTTGGGACAGGGGTCACTGAAGCTTTCTTT. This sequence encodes CASSLGVGTGVTEAFF.

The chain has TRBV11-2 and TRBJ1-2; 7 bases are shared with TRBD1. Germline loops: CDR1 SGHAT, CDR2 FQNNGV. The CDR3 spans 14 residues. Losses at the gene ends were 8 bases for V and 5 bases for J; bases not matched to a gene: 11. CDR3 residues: CASSMGQYIYGYTF. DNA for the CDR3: TGTGCCAGCTCGATGGGACAGTATATTTATGGCTACACCTTC.

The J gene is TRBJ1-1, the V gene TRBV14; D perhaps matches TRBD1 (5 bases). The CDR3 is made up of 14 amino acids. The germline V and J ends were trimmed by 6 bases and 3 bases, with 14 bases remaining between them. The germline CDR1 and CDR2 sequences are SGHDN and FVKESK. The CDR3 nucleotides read TGTGCCAGCAGTGGAGGGGTATGGGACACTGAAGCTTTCTTT. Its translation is CASSGGVWDTEAFF. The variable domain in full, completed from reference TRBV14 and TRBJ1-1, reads EAGVTQFPSHSVIEKGQTVTLRCDPISGHDNLYWYRRVMGKEIKFLLHFVKESKQDESGMPNNRFLAERTGGTYSTLKVQPAELEDSGVYFCASSGGVWDTEAFFGQGTRLTVV.